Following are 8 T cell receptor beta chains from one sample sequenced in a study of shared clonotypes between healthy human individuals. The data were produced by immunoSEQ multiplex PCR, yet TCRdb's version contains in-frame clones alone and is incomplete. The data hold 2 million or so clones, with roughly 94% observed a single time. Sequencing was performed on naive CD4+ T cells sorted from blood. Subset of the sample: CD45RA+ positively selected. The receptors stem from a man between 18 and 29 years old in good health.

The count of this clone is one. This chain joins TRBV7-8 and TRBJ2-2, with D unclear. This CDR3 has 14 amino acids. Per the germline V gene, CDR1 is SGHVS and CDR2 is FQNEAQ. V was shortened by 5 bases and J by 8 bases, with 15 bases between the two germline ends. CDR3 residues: CASSPGWARGELFF. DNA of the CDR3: TGTGCCAGCAGCCCCGGTTGGGCACGAGGGGAGCTGTTTTTT.

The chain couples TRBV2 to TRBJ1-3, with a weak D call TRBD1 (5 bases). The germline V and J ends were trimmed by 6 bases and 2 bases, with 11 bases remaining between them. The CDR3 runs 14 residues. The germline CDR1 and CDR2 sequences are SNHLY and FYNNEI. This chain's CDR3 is CASRPDSTGNTIYF. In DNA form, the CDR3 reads TGTGCCAGCAGACCCGACAGCACTGGAAACACCATATATTTT.

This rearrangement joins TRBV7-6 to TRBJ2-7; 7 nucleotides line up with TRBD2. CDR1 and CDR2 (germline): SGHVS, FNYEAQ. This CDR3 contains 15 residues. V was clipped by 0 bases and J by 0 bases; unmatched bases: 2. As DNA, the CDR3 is TGTGCCAGCAGCTTAGCCGGGGGGAGCTCCTACGAGCAGTACTTC. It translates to CASSLAGGSSYEQYF.

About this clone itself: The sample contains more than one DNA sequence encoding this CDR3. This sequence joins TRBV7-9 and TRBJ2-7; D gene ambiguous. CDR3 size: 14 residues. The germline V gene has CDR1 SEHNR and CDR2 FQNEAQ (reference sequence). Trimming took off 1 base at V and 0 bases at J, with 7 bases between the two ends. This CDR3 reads CASSLGVNSYEQYF. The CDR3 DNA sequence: TGTGCCAGCAGCTTAGGGGTAAACTCCTACGAGCAGTACTTC.

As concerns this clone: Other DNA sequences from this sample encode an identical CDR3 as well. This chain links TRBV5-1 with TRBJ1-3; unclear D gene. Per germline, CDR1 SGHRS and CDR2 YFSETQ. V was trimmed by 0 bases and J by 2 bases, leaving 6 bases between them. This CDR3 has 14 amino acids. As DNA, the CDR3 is TGCGCCAGCAGCTTGGCCGGTGCTGGAAACACCATATATTTT. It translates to CASSLAGAGNTIYF.

The CDR3 here is CASSQDRSYEQYF. As DNA, the CDR3 is TGTGCCAGCAGCCAGGACAGGTCCTACGAGCAGTACTTC. V usage is TRBV11-2 and J usage is TRBJ2-7, with 7 positions matching TRBD1. V shed 5 bases, J shed 1 base, and the junction held 2 bases outside the gene matches. This CDR3 spans 13 amino acids. Germline V lookup: CDR1 SGHAT, CDR2 FQNNGV.

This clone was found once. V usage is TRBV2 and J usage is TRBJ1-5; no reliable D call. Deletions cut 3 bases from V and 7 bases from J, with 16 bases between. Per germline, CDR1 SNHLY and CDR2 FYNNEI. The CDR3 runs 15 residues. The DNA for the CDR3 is TGTGCCAGCAGTGATCAGGCTGAGATGGGGCAGCCCCAGCATTTT. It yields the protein CASSDQAEMGQPQHF. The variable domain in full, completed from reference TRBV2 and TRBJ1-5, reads EPEVTQTPSHQVTQMGQEVILRCVPISNHLYFYWYRQILGQKVEFLVSFYNNEISEKSEIFDDQFSVERPDGSNFTLKIRSTKLEDSAMYFCASSDQAEMGQPQHFGDGTRLSIL.

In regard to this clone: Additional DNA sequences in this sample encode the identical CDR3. CDR3 sequence (DNA): TGTGCCAGCAGCGTAGGACGGGGCCCCTACGAGCAGTACTTC. It specifies CASSVGRGPYEQYF. The gene calls are TRBV9 and TRBJ2-7; the D gene could be TRBD1 or TRBD2 (5 bases each). This CDR3 has 14 amino acids. Germline CDR1 and CDR2: SGDLS and YYNGEE. The germline V and J ends were trimmed by 0 bases and 2 bases, with 9 bases remaining between them. Full variable domain (outside the CDR3, taken from reference TRBV9 and TRBJ2-7): DSGVTQTPKHLITATGQRVTLRCSPRSGDLSVYWYQQSLDQGLQFLIQYYNGEERAKGNILERFSAQQFPDLHSELNLSSLELGDSALYFCASSVGRGPYEQYFGPGTRLTVT.